This T cell receptor beta chain was obtained from a study of beta chain features in type 1 diabetes. Study-wide context: On cell yields, gender and age, patients and healthy donors were similar.

Sorting that relied on CD45RO/CCR7/CD25/CD127/CD95/CD27 yielded CD4+ naive, central memory, regulatory and stem cell-like memory cells. This CDR3 spans 16 amino acids. V shed 0 bases and J shed 7 bases, with 14 bases lying between them. Per germline, CDR1 SGHRS and CDR2 YFSETQ. As regards this clone: What it recognizes is unknown.

Study-wide findings and caveats: Researchers report that Type 1 diabetes patients had moderately but significantly shorter TCRB CDR3s across all four CD4+ subsets.

Expressed TCRB transcripts got sequenced, as all isolated RNA was reverse transcribed. Sequencing used immunoSEQ multiplex PCR; TCRdb keeps in-frame clones, though not all of them. The data hold about 640,000 clones, with roughly 12% observed a single time. J is TRBJ1-6 and V is TRBV5-1; TRBD1 is a possible D gene (5 bases). The sequence came from a man aged 25 to 40 with type 1 diabetes. The sample taken for sequencing was naive CD4+ T cells from blood. CDR3 in DNA: TGCGCCAGCAGCTTGGCAGGGTACTATCGAAATTCACCCCTCCACTTT. Encoded protein: CASSLAGYYRNSPLHF.